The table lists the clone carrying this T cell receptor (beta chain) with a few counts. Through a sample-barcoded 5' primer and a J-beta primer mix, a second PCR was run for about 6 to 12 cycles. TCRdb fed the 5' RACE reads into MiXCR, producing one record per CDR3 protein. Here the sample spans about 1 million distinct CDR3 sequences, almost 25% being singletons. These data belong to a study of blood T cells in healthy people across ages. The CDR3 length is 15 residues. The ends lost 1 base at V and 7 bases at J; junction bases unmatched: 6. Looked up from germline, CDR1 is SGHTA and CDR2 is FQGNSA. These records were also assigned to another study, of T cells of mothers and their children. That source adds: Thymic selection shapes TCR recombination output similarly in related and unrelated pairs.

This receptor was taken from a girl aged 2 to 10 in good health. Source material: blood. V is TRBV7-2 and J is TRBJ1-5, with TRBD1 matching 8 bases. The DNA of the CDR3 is TGTGCCAGCAGCTTAGACGACAGGGGAGGACAGCCCCAGCATTTT. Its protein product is CASSLDDRGGQPQHF.